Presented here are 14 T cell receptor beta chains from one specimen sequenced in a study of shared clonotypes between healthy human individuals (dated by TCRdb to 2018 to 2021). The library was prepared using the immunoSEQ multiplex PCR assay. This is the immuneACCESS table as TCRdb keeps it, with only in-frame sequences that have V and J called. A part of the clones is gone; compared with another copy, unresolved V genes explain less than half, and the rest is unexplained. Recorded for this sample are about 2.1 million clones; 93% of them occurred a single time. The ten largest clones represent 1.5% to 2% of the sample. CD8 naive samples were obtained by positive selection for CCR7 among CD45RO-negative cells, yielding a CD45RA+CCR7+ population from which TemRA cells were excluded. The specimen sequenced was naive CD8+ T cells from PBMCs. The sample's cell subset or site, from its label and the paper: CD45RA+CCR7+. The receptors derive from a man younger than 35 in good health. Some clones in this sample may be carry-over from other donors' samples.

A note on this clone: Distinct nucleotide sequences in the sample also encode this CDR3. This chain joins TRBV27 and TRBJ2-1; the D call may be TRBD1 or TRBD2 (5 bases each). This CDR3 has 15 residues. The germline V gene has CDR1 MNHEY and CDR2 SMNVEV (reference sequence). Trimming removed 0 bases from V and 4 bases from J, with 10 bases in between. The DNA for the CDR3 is TGTGCCAGCAGTTTATCGTCCGAGGGGTACAATGAGCAGTTCTTC. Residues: CASSLSSEGYNEQFF.

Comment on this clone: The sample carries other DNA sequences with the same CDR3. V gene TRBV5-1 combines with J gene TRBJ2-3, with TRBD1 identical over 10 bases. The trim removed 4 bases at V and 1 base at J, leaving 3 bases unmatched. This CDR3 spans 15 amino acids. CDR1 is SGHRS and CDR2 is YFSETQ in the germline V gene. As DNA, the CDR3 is TGCGCCAGCAGCCCCGGGACAGGGGGCACAGATACGCAGTATTTT. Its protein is CASSPGTGGTDTQYF. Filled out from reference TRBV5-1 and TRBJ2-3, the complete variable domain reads KAGVTQTPRYLIKTRGQQVTLSCSPISGHRSVSWYQQTPGQGLQFLFEYFSETQRNKGNFPGRFSGRQFSNSRSEMNVSTLELGDSALYLCASSPGTGGTDTQYFGPGTRLTVL.

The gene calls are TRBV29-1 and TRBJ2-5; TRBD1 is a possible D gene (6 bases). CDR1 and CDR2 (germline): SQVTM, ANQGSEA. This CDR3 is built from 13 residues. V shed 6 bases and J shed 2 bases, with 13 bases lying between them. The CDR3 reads CSVPQGLQETQYF. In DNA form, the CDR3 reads TGCAGCGTCCCACAGGGCTTACAAGAGACCCAGTACTTC.

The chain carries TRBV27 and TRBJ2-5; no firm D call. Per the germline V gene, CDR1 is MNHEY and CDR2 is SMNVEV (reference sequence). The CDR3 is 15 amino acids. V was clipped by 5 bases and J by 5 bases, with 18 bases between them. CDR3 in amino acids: CASSPTPPKLETQYF. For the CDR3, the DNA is TGTGCCAGCAGTCCCACCCCCCCCAAGTTGGAGACCCAGTACTTC.

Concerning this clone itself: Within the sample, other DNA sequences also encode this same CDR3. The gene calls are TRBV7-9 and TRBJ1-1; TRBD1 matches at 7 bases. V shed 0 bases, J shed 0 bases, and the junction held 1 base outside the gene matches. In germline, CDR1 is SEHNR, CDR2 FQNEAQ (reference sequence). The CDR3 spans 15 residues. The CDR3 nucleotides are TGTGCCAGCAGCTTAGCGCAGGGGGTGAACACTGAAGCTTTCTTT. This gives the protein CASSLAQGVNTEAFF.

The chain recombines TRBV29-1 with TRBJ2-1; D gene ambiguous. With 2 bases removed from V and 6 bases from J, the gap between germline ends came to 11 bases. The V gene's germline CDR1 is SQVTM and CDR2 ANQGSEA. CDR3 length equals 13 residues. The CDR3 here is CSVELWRTNEQFF. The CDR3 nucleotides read TGCAGCGTTGAACTGTGGCGGACCAATGAGCAGTTCTTC.

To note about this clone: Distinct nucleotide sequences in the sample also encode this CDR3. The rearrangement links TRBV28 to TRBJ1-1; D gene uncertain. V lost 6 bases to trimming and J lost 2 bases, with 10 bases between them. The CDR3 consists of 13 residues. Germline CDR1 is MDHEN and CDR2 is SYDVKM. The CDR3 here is CASSPRRNTEAFF. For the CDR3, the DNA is TGTGCCAGCAGCCCCAGGAGAAACACTGAAGCTTTCTTT.

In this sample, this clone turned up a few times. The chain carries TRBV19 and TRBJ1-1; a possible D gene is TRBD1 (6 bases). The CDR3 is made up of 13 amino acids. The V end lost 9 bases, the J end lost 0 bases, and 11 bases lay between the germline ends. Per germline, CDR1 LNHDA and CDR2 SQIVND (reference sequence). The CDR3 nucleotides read TGTGCCAGCTACAGGGCGATGAACACTGAAGCTTTCTTT. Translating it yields CASYRAMNTEAFF.

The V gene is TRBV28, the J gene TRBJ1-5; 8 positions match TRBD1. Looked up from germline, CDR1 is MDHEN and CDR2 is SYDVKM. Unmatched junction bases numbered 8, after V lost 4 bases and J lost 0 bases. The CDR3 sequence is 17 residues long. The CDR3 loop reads CASSSSGDRLSNQPQHF. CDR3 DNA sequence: TGTGCCAGCAGTTCCTCGGGGGACAGGCTTAGCAATCAGCCCCAGCATTTT.

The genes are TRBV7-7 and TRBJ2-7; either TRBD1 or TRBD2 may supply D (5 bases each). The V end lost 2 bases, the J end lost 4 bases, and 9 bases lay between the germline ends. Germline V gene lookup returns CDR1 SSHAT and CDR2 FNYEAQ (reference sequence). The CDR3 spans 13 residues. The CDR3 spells CASSLSREYEQYF. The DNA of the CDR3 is TGTGCCAGCAGCTTATCCAGGGAGTACGAGCAGTACTTC.

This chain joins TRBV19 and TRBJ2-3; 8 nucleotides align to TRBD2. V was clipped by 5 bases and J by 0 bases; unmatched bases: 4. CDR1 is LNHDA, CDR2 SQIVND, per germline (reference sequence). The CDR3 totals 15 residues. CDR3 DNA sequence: TGTGCCAGTAGTCCGGGAGGGCCGAGCACAGATACGCAGTATTTT. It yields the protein CASSPGGPSTDTQYF.

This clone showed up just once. The CDR3 DNA reads as TGTGCCAGCAGCTTGTATCGAGCGGGAAAGTATAATGAGCAGTTCTTC. Protein sequence: CASSLYRAGKYNEQFF. The rearrangement uses TRBV11-2 and TRBJ2-1, with TRBD2 matching over 7 bases. The junction had 12 bases not matched to a gene; V was cut back by 3 bases and J by 7 bases. Germline V gene lookup returns CDR1 SGHAT and CDR2 FQNNGV. The CDR3 length is 16 residues.

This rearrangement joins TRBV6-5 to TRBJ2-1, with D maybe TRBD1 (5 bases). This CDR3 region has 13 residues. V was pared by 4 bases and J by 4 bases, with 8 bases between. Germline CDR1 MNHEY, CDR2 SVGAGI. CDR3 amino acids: CASSSGIYNEQFF. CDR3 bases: TGTGCCAGCAGTTCAGGGATTTACAATGAGCAGTTCTTC.

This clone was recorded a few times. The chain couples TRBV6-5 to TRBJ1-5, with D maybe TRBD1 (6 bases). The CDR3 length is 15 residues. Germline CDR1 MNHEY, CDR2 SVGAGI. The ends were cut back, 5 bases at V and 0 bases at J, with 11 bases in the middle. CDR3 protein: CASSPTGFSNQPQHF. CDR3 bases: TGTGCCAGCAGTCCAACAGGGTTTAGCAATCAGCCCCAGCATTTT.